The clone carrying this T cell receptor (beta chain) came up many times. Its target is not known. The entry originates in a study of early T cells in non-severe SARS-CoV-2 infection. Study context: Unsorted whole blood bulk RNA was sequenced, with unpaired chains. Findings of the study overall: Sequences matched to VDJdb favored anti-spike CD8 responses, while private and CD4 specificities were missed.

Unique molecular identifiers were affixed to single, distinct cDNA molecules. TCRdb reanalysed the 5' RACE reads using MiXCR and keeps one entry per CDR3 protein. The table includes 55,000 to 75,000 distinct CDR3 sequences, 12% detected once. Trimming took off 0 bases at V and 3 bases at J, with 4 bases between the two ends. The CDR3 runs to 13 residues. Germline-derived CDR1 and CDR2 are SGHRS and YFSETQ. The gene calls are TRBV5-1 and TRBJ1-5, with unresolved D. The origin of this receptor is an adult who was a healthcare worker with PCR-confirmed SARS-CoV-2 infection or an uninfected control (not recorded which). The sequenced material came from whole blood. CDR3 sequence (DNA): TGCGCCAGCAGCTTGGACAACAATCAGCCCCAGCATTTT. Translating gives CASSLDNNQPQHF. The full variable domain, with the rest looked up from reference TRBV5-1 and TRBJ1-5, is KAGVTQTPRYLIKTRGQQVTLSCSPISGHRSVSWYQQTPGQGLQFLFEYFSETQRNKGNFPGRFSGRQFSNSRSEMNVSTLELGDSALYLCASSLDNNQPQHFGDGTRLSIL.